What follows are 9 T cell receptor beta chains derived from one specimen sequenced in a study of beta chain features in type 1 diabetes. Study-wide findings and caveats: Moderate but significant shortening of TCRB CDR3s was recorded in all four CD4+ subsets from Type 1 diabetes patients.

These receptors lack a known antigen. Expressed TCRB transcripts were sequenced after all isolated RNA was converted to cDNA. The table came from immunoSEQ multiplex PCR; TCRdb's copy has only in-frame clones and leaves some out. The data show 50,000 to 70,000 clones, around 56% seen once. The sequenced sample consisted of Tregs from blood. These receptors originate from a woman between 40 and 50 years old with type 1 diabetes.

J is TRBJ2-5 and V is TRBV18; TRBD2 might be the D (6 bases). With the DNA end fitting TRBJ2-7 better, the J assignment may be wrong. The CDR3 runs to 14 residues. Germline V gives CDR1 KGHSH, CDR2 LQKENI. CDR3 loop: CASSAGPGPYEQYF. The DNA for the CDR3 is TGTGCCAGCTCTGCGGGACCCGGTCCCTACGAGCAGTACTTC.

The sample holds a few counts of this clone. The V call is TRBV18, the J call TRBJ1-1; no clear D. CDR3 length equals 14 residues. V was trimmed by 3 bases and J by 0 bases, leaving 8 bases between them. Looked up from germline, CDR1 is KGHSH and CDR2 is LQKENI. The CDR3 coding sequence is TGTGCCAGCTCACCCGAACAGCTGAACACTGAAGCTTTCTTT. It is translated as CASSPEQLNTEAFF.

J is TRBJ1-5 and V is TRBV5-5, with a possible D match to TRBD1 (6 bases). The CDR3 extends over 14 amino acids. V was pared by 4 bases and J by 5 bases, with 13 bases between. The germline CDR1 and CDR2 sequences are SGHKS and YYEKEE (reference sequence). The CDR3: CASSPSPGDQPQHF. In DNA form, the CDR3 reads TGTGCCAGCAGCCCATCCCCAGGGGATCAGCCCCAGCATTTT.

This clone was counted only a few times. The rearrangement links TRBV6-5 to TRBJ2-5; perhaps TRBD1 as D (5 bases). Germline CDR1 and CDR2: MNHEY and SVGAGI. V was trimmed by 6 bases and J by 5 bases, leaving 13 bases between them. The CDR3 runs to 13 residues. The CDR3: CASSFDYRETQYF. DNA for the CDR3: TGTGCCAGCAGCTTCGATTACAGGGAGACCCAGTACTTC.

The V and J genes are TRBV7-9 and TRBJ1-2; TRBD1 aligns across 8 bases. The CDR3 has 14 residues. V was pared by 2 bases and J by 2 bases, with 1 base of the junction left unmatched. From germline, CDR1 is SEHNR and CDR2 FQNEAQ (reference sequence). CDR3: CASSLRQGNYGYTF. For the CDR3, the DNA is TGTGCCAGCAGCTTAAGACAGGGGAACTATGGCTACACCTTC.

This chain links TRBV10-3 with TRBJ1-2; 7 bases match TRBD1. The CDR3 has 13 amino acids. CDR1 is ENHRY and CDR2 is SYGVKD in the germline V gene. The V segment lost 4 bases and the J segment 6 bases; nucleotides outside the gene matches: 5. The CDR3 is CAISVDRENGYTF. DNA of the CDR3: TGTGCCATCAGTGTAGACAGGGAGAATGGCTACACCTTC.

The chain is built from TRBV7-2 and TRBJ1-3, with TRBD1 matching 8 bases. The CDR3 consists of 17 residues. The germline V gene has CDR1 SGHTA and CDR2 FQGNSA. The ends lost 5 bases at V and 4 bases at J; junction bases unmatched: 13. CDR3: CASSPKSPGGAGNTIYF. The CDR3 DNA reads TGTGCCAGCAGCCCTAAGAGTCCAGGGGGCGCGGGAAACACCATATATTTT.

This chain joins TRBV6-6 and TRBJ1-2; D is ambiguous. The CDR3 loop spans 16 amino acids. Germline assignment: CDR1 MNHNY and CDR2 SVGAGI (reference sequence). V lost 1 base and J 8 bases, leaving 20 bases between the germline ends. The CDR3 DNA sequence: TGTGCCAGCAGTTACTACCGGGATCTTGGAGGGCGGGGCTACACCTTC. This sequence encodes CASSYYRDLGGRGYTF.

The DNA for the CDR3 is TGCAGTTTTAGCGGGGGGGGGTTGCAGTACTTC. This encodes CSFSGGGLQYF. The chain has TRBV20-1 and TRBJ2-7, with 11 bases aligning to TRBD2. CDR1 and CDR2 (germline): DFQATT, SNEGSKA (reference sequence). The CDR3 totals 11 residues. Trimming removed 8 bases from V and 9 bases from J; junction bases left unmatched: 6.